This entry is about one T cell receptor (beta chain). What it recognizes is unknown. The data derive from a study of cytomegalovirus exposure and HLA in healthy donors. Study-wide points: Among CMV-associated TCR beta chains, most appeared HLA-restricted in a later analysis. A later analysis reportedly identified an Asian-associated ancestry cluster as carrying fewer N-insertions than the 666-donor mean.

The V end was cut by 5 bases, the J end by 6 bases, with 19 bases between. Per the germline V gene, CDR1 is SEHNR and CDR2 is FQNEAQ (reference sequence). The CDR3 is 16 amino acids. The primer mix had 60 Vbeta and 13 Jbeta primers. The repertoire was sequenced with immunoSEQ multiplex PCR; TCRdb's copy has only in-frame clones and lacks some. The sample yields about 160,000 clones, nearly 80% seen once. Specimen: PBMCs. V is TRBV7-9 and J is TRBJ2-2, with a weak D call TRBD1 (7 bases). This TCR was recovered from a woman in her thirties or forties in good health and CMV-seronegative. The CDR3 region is CASSRLRDREAGELFF. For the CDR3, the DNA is TGTGCCAGCAGCAGACTCCGAGACAGGGAGGCCGGGGAGCTGTTTTTT. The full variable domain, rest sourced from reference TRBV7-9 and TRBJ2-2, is DTGVSQNPRHKITKRGQNVTFRCDPISEHNRLYWYRQTLGQGPEFLTYFQNEAQLEKSRLLSDRFSAERPKGSFSTLEIQRTEQGDSAMYLCASSRLRDREAGELFFGEGSRLTVL.